Below are 18 T cell receptor beta chains sequenced from a single sample in a study of T cell responses to AZD1222 COVID-19 vaccine (dated by TCRdb to about 2021). The intended sense of this specimen's time point label: baseline before first vaccination. Receptor libraries were prepared by the immunoSEQ multiplex PCR assay. TCRdb carries this immuneACCESS record with in-frame sequences only. Its versions omit some clonotypes, under half of them owing to an unresolved V gene in the studies checked, with the rest unexplained. This sample lists 150,000 to 200,000 clones; over 85% were detected once. 2.6% of the sample belongs to the ten largest clones. The sequences come from peripheral blood, collected on day 0 of AZD1222 vaccination. These receptors all come from an adult in good health.

CDR3 region: CASSSRGTNQPQHF. CDR3 bases: TGTGCCAGCAGTAGTAGGGGTACTAATCAGCCCCAGCATTTT. The rearrangement joins TRBV25-1 to TRBJ1-5; possible D gene TRBD1, 5 bases. The CDR3 loop spans 14 amino acids. Trimming took 5 bases from V and 4 from J, leaving 12 bases between them. Per germline, CDR1 MGHDK and CDR2 SYGVNS.

V usage is TRBV24-1 and J usage is TRBJ2-2; D call uncertain. The CDR3 length is 12 residues. The V gene's germline CDR1 is KGHDR and CDR2 SFDVKD. V shed 2 bases and J shed 5 bases, with 2 bases lying between them. CDR3 residues: CATSDWTGELFF. Written as DNA, the CDR3 is TGTGCCACCAGTGATTGGACCGGGGAGCTGTTTTTT.

This clone appeared once. The rearrangement joins TRBV4-1 to TRBJ2-1; TRBD2 matches at 11 bases. Germline V gene lookup returns CDR1 MGHRA and CDR2 YSYEKL. J lost 1 base, V lost 3 bases, and 2 bases had no gene match. The CDR3 contains 16 residues. CDR3 nucleotides: TGCGCCAGCAGCCACGGGACTAGCGGATCCTACAATGAGCAGTTCTTC. As protein: CASSHGTSGSYNEQFF.

V gene TRBV6-5 combines with J gene TRBJ2-3; 7 nucleotides match TRBD1. The V segment lost 6 bases and the J segment 0 bases; nucleotides outside the gene matches: 6. Germline V gene data show CDR1 as MNHEY and CDR2 as SVGAGI. There are 15 residues in the CDR3. CDR3 in amino acids: CASSRQGTSTDTQYF. The CDR3 DNA reads as TGTGCCAGCAGCCGACAGGGAACTAGCACAGATACGCAGTATTTT.

This clone was picked up one time. This chain connects TRBV27 to TRBJ2-7, with 9 bases aligning to TRBD2. Germline V gives CDR1 MNHEY, CDR2 SMNVEV (reference sequence). V lost 2 bases, J lost 5 bases, and 1 base stayed unmatched. The CDR3 sequence is 13 residues long. CDR3 sequence: CASSLAGGDEQYF. CDR3 in DNA: TGTGCCAGCAGTTTAGCGGGAGGGGACGAGCAGTACTTC.

The chain carries TRBV7-9 and TRBJ2-7; no firm D call. The ends were cut back, 1 base at V and 0 bases at J, with 13 bases in the middle. Germline CDR1 and CDR2: SEHNR and FQNEAQ (reference sequence). The CDR3 has 16 amino acids. The CDR3 is CASSLVQDVYSYEQYF. The CDR3 DNA sequence: TGTGCCAGCAGCTTAGTTCAGGACGTTTACTCCTACGAGCAGTACTTC.

The chain employs TRBV7-2 and TRBJ1-2, with D perhaps TRBD1 (5 bases). Deletions cut 1 base from V and 0 bases from J, with 9 bases between. The CDR3 runs to 15 residues. CDR1 and CDR2 (germline): SGHTA, FQGNSA. The CDR3 bases are TGTGCCAGCAGCTTAGGGGTGACAGCTAACTATGGCTACACCTTC. Encoded protein: CASSLGVTANYGYTF.

J is TRBJ2-2 and V is TRBV3-1 (or the pseudogene TRBV3-2); 8 bases match TRBD1. Per germline, CDR1 LGHDT and CDR2 YNNKEL (reference sequence). The CDR3 covers 14 residues. V trimming: 3 bases; J trimming: 7 bases; junction bases outside the gene matches: 4. CDR3 protein: CASSQQGANGELFF. In nucleotides, the CDR3 is TGTGCCAGCAGCCAGCAGGGGGCGAACGGGGAGCTGTTTTTT.

The rearrangement uses TRBV7-2 and TRBJ2-1, with D possibly TRBD2 on 6 matching bases. The CDR3 spans 15 residues. Per germline, CDR1 SGHTA and CDR2 FQGNSA. The ends were cut back, 5 bases at V and 1 base at J, with 12 bases in the middle. The CDR3: CASSALANSYNEQFF. CDR3 DNA sequence: TGTGCCAGCAGCGCCCTAGCGAATTCCTACAATGAGCAGTTCTTC.

V and J are TRBV2 and TRBJ2-5; the D gene is possibly TRBD2 (5 bases). V shed 5 bases and J shed 4 bases, with 11 bases lying between them. Germline assignment: CDR1 SNHLY and CDR2 FYNNEI. The CDR3 runs to 13 residues. The CDR3 coding sequence is TGTGCCAGCAGTCTTCAAGGGAGAGAGACCCAGTACTTC. Its protein is CASSLQGRETQYF.

The rearrangement uses TRBV30 and TRBJ1-2; D gene unclear. The CDR3 spans 16 residues. In germline, CDR1 is GTSNPN, CDR2 SVGIG (reference sequence). V was cut by 2 bases and J by 4 bases, with 20 bases left in between. This CDR3 is CAWSPRTGIPTYGYTF. The CDR3 nucleotides read TGTGCCTGGAGTCCTCGCACCGGGATACCTACCTATGGCTACACCTTC.

This chain joins TRBV9 and TRBJ2-5; D remains ambiguous. The V end lost 3 bases, the J end lost 2 bases, and 14 bases lay between the germline ends. Germline CDR1 and CDR2: SGDLS and YYNGEE. The CDR3 sequence is 15 residues long. CDR3 DNA sequence: TGTGCCAGCAGCGAACACCACTCAGTTCAAGAGACCCAGTACTTC. This encodes CASSEHHSVQETQYF.

The chain uses TRBV2 and TRBJ1-3; D is undetermined. In germline, CDR1 is SNHLY, CDR2 FYNNEI. V was pared by 4 bases and J by 4 bases, with 11 bases between. CDR3 length equals 14 residues. The CDR3 is CASSAGLVGNTIYF. In nucleotides, the CDR3 is TGTGCCAGCAGTGCTGGGCTGGTGGGAAACACCATATATTTT.

This clone was found once. The chain joins TRBV6-5 to TRBJ2-1; D is possibly TRBD2 (5 bases). Germline V lookup: CDR1 MNHEY, CDR2 SVGAGI. V was cut by 7 bases and J by 3 bases, with 13 bases left in between. This CDR3 region has 14 residues. The CDR3 DNA is TGTGCCAGCATGAGCCCCGGGATCTACAATGAGCAGTTCTTC. It is translated as CASMSPGIYNEQFF.

V usage is TRBV30 and J usage is TRBJ2-7, with a weak D call TRBD1 (5 bases). Germline CDR1 and CDR2: GTSNPN and SVGIG (reference sequence). Trimming shortened V by 4 bases and J by 4 bases, and 11 bases separated the two germline ends. The CDR3 spans 12 residues. Written as DNA, the CDR3 is TGTGCCTGGACTGACAGTTATTACGAGCAGTACTTC. Amino acid sequence: CAWTDSYYEQYF.

V is TRBV7-8 and J is TRBJ2-7; D tentatively fits TRBD1 or TRBD2 (5 bases each). This CDR3 has 14 residues. The V end lost 1 base, the J end lost 5 bases, and 12 bases lay between the germline ends. The germline V gene encodes CDR1 SGHVS and CDR2 FQNEAQ. This chain's CDR3 is CASSLGDLANEQYF. Written as DNA, the CDR3 is TGTGCCAGCAGCTTAGGGGACCTAGCTAACGAGCAGTACTTC.

This chain joins TRBV5-6 and TRBJ1-2; D perhaps matches TRBD1 (6 bases). The V end lost 0 bases, the J end lost 4 bases, and 13 bases lay between the germline ends. This CDR3 is built from 15 residues. Germline values: CDR1 SGHDT, CDR2 YYEEEE. CDR3 nucleotides: TGTGCCAGCAGCTTGGTCTCTGGGGGGGCCTATGGCTACACCTTC. Translating it yields CASSLVSGGAYGYTF.

The CDR3 region has the DNA TGTGCCAGTAGCCCCGGGACGGTGATAGAAGAGACCCAGTACTTC. It specifies CASSPGTVIEETQYF. The chain has TRBV19 and TRBJ2-5; D may correspond to TRBD1 or TRBD2 (5 bases each). The ends were cut back, 6 bases at V and 3 bases at J, with 17 bases in the middle. This CDR3 is built from 15 residues. Looked up from germline, CDR1 is LNHDA and CDR2 is SQIVND (reference sequence).